This T cell receptor beta chain was sequenced for a study of beta chain features in type 1 diabetes. Study-level points and caveats: Shorter TCRB CDR3s, moderately but significantly so, marked every one of the four CD4+ subsets in Type 1 diabetes patients.

With 4 bases removed from V and 5 bases from J, the gap between germline ends came to 17 bases. CDR1 and CDR2 (germline): MGHDK, SYGVNS. The length of the CDR3 is 15 residues. Expressed TCRB transcripts were sequenced because the entire RNA isolate underwent reverse transcription. Sequenced by immunoSEQ multiplex PCR; TCRdb stores in-frame clones only, minus some. This sample has 150,000 to 190,000 clones; about a tenth occur once, and the top ten carry roughly 0.45%. As to this clone: Its antigen is undetermined.

The V gene is TRBV25-1, the J gene TRBJ1-2; TRBD1 might be the D (6 bases). The receptor comes from a young man with type 1 diabetes. The material sequenced was central memory CD4+ T cells from blood. CDR3 nucleotide sequence: TGTGCCAGCAGTGGGATGACAGGCGGTTTATATGGCTACACCTTC. The encoded protein is CASSGMTGGLYGYTF.